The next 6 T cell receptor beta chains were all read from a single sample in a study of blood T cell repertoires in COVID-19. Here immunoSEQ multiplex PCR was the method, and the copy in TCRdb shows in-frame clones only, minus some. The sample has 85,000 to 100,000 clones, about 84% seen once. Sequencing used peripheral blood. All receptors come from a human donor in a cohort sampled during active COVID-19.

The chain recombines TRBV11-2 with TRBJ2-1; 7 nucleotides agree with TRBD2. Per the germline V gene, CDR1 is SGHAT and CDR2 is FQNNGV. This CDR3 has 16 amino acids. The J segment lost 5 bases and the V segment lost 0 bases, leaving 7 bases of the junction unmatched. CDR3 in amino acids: CASSLDNGRQNNEQFF. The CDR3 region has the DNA TGTGCCAGCAGCTTAGATAACGGGAGGCAAAACAATGAGCAGTTCTTC.

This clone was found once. The CDR3 loop is CASSLVSWTHYGYTF. CDR3 sequence (DNA): TGTGCCAGCAGCTTAGTTTCTTGGACTCACTATGGCTACACCTTC. This rearrangement joins TRBV7-9 to TRBJ1-2, with D hard to call. Trimming cost V 1 base and J 3 bases, with 12 bases left between them. This CDR3 region has 15 residues. CDR1 is SEHNR, CDR2 FQNEAQ, per germline (reference sequence).

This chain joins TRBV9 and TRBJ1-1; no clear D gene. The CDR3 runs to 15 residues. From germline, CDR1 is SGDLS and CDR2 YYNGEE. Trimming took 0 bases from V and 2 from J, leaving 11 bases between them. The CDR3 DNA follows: TGTGCCAGCAGCGTAGGAGGTTCACGAAACACTGAAGCTTTCTTT. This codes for CASSVGGSRNTEAFF.

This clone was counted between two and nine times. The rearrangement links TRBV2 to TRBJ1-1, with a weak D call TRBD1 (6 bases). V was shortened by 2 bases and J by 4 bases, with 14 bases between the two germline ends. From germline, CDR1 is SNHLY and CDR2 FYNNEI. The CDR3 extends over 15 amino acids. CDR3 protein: CASSELAAGATEAFF. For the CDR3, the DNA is TGTGCCAGCAGTGAACTAGCGGCGGGGGCCACTGAAGCTTTCTTT.

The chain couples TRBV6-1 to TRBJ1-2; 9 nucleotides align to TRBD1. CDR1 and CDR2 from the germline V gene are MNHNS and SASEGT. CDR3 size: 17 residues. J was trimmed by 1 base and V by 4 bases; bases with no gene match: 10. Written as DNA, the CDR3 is TGTGCCAGCAGTGGGGACAGGGTTGGGGGCAATAACTATGGCTACACCTTC. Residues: CASSGDRVGGNNYGYTF.

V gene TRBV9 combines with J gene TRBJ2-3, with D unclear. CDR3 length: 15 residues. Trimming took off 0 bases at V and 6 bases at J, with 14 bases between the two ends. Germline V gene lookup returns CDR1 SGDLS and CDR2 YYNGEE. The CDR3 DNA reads TGTGCCAGCAGCGTAGGAGGCGGCGGCGGTGATACGCAGTATTTT. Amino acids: CASSVGGGGGDTQYF.